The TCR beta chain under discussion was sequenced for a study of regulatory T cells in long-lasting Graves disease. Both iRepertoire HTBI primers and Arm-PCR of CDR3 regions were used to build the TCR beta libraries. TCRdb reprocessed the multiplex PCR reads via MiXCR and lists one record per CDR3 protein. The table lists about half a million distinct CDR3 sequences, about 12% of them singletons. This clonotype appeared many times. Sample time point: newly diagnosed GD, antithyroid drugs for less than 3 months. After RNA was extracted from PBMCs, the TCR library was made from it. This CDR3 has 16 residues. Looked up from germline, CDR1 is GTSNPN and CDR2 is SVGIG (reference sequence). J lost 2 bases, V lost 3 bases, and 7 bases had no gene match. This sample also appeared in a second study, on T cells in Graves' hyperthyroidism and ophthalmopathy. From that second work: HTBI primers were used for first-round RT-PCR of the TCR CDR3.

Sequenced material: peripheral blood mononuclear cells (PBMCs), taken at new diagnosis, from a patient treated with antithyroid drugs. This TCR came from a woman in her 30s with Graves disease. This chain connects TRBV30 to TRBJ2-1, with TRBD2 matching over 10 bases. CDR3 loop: CAWRGRTSGAYNEQFF. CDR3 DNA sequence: TGTGCCTGGAGAGGCAGGACTAGCGGAGCCTACAATGAGCAGTTCTTC.